This TCR beta chain stems from a study of cytomegalovirus exposure and HLA in healthy donors. Across the whole study: Of 300 to 450 genotyped donors, about 81% clustered with self-reported Caucasian donors. Study-wide results and limits: Later genetic work tied a missense DCLRE1C variant to beta-chain V and J trimming. Relative to equally common others, HLA-associated TCR beta chains showed greater clonal expansion in a later analysis.

J was trimmed by 4 bases and V by 3 bases; bases with no gene match: 5. Germline V lookup: CDR1 SGHDT, CDR2 YYEEEE. The CDR3 extends over 15 amino acids. Note on this clone: Its antigen remains unidentified.

Primers included in the PCR were 60 Vbeta and 13 Jbeta primers. Source study methods: Unique TCR beta chains numbered around 80 million in a later analysis, with some 9.9 million shared. The repertoire was sequenced with immunoSEQ multiplex PCR; TCRdb's copy has only in-frame clones and lacks some. That table supplies the V and J calls and clone size; D and trimming were determined from the DNA. This sample's table has roughly 74,000 clones. The clonotype was recovered from a female donor in good health and CMV-seropositive. The specimen was PBMCs. The rearrangement uses TRBV5-6 and TRBJ2-1, with 9 bases fitting TRBD2. The CDR3 here is CASSYGTSLYNEQFF. CDR3 nucleotides: TGTGCCAGCAGCTACGGGACTAGCTTGTACAATGAGCAGTTCTTC.